This entry lists 6 T cell receptor beta chains sequenced from one sample in a study of T cell repertoires in cytomegalovirus infection. MiXCR was run by TCRdb on the reads, yielding one entry per CDR3 protein. Here the sample spans about 250,000 distinct CDR3 sequences, approximately 13% being singletons. The specimen was PBMCs. The source is a human donor in good health (CMV status not recorded). Some clones in this sample may be carry-over from other donors' samples.

This clonotype was seen many times. This sequence joins TRBV5-1 and TRBJ1-1; unclear D gene. The V end was cut by 0 bases, the J end by 1 base, with 10 bases between. The length of the CDR3 is 15 residues. The germline CDR1 and CDR2 sequences are SGHRS and YFSETQ. CDR3: CASSLVLTENTEAFF. The CDR3 region has the DNA TGCGCCAGCAGCTTGGTCCTGACGGAGAACACTGAAGCTTTCTTT.

This clonotype was seen repeatedly, ten times or more. CDR3 DNA sequence: TGTGCCAGCAGTCCCATCGGGGACAATCAGCCCCAGCATTTT. Translated: CASSPIGDNQPQHF. This rearrangement joins TRBV6-1 to TRBJ1-5; D not certain. V gave up 5 bases and J gave up 3 bases, with 11 bases separating them. The germline V gene has CDR1 MNHNS and CDR2 SASEGT. The CDR3 is 14 amino acids.

For this clonotype: One end of the junction varies from germline; a read error may be responsible. The rearrangement links TRBV7-3 to TRBJ2-1; 9 nucleotides match TRBD2. The length of the CDR3 is 15 residues. Germline V gene lookup returns CDR1 SGHTA and CDR2 FQGTGA. CDR3 bases: TGTGTCAGCACCATCGGTAGCGGGAGTGCCAATGAGCAGTTCTTC. It yields the protein CVSTIGSGSANEQFF.

Ten or more counts support this clonotype. V usage is TRBV7-2 and J usage is TRBJ2-2; TRBD1 matches at 9 bases. CDR3 length: 17 amino acids. Germline lookup yields CDR1 SGHTA and CDR2 FQGNSA. V lost 4 bases and J lost 4; bases outside the gene matches: 10. The CDR3, as DNA: TGTGCCAGCAGCTCCTCCATCGGACAGGGGTCCACCGGGGAGCTGTTTTTT. Encoded protein: CASSSSIGQGSTGELFF.

This clonotype was counted only a few times. The rearrangement links TRBV5-1 to TRBJ2-7, with D unresolved. The CDR3 consists of 13 residues. Trimming removed 3 bases at V and 3 bases at J, with 10 bases between. Per the germline V gene, CDR1 is SGHRS and CDR2 is YFSETQ. This CDR3 is CASSWSALYEQYF. The CDR3 DNA is TGCGCCAGCAGCTGGTCGGCCCTCTACGAGCAGTACTTC.

This sequence joins TRBV29-1 and TRBJ2-1, with D possibly matching TRBD1 (6 bases). The V gene lost 8 bases and the J gene lost 1 base, with 15 bases spanning the gap. Germline CDR1 SQVTM, CDR2 ANQGSEA. The CDR3 contains 14 residues. DNA of the CDR3: TGCAGCTTGTACAGGGTGAGGTCCTACAATGAGCAGTTCTTC. Its protein product is CSLYRVRSYNEQFF.